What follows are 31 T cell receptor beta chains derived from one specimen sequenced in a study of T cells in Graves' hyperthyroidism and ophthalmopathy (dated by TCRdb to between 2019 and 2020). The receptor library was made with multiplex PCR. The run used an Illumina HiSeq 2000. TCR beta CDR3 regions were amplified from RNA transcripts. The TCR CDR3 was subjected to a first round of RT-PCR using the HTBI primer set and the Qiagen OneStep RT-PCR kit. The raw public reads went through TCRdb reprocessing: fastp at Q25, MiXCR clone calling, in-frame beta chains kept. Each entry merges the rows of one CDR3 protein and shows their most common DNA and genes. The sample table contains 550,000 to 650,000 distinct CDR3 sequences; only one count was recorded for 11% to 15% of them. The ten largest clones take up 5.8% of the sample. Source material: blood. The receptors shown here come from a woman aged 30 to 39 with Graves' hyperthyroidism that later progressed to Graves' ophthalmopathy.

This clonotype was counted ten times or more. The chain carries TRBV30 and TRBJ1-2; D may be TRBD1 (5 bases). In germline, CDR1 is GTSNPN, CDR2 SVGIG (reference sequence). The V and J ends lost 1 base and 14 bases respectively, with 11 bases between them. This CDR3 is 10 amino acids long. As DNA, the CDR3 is TGTGCCTGGAGTGAGATTGGGGCGACCTTC. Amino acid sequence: CAWSEIGATF. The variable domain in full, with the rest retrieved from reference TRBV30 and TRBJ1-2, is SQTIHQWPATLVQPVGSPLSLECTVEGTSNPNLYWYRQAAGRGLQLLFYSVGIGQISSEVPQNLSASRPQDRQFILSSKKLLLSDSGFYLCAWSEIGATFGSGTRLTVV.

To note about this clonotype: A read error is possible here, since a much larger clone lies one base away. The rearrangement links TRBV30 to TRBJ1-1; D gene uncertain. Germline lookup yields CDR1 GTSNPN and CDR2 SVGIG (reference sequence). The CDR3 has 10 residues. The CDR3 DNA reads TGTGCCTGGAGTTTGACTGGAGCTTTCTTT. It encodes CAWSLTGAFF.

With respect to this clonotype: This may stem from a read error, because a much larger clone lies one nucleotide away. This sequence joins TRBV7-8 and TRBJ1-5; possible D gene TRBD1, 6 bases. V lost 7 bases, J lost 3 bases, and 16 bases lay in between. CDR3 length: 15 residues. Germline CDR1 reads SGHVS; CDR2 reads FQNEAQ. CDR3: CASTPRSGDNQPQHF. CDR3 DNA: TGTGCCAGCACCCCCCGGTCAGGGGACAATCAGCCCCAGCATTTT.

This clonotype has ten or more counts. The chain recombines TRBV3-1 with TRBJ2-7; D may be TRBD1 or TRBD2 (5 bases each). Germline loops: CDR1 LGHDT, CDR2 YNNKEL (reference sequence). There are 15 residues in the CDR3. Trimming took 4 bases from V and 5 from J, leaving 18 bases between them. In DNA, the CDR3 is TGTGCCAGCAGCCCCCTCTTTGGGGGTCTAGACGAGCAGTACTTC. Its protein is CASSPLFGGLDEQYF.

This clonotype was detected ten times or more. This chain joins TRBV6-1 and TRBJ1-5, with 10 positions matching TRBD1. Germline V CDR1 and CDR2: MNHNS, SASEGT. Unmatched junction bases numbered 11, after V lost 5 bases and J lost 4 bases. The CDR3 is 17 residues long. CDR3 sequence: CASSKPRQDRGNQPQHF. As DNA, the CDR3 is TGTGCCAGCAGTAAACCGAGACAGGACAGGGGGAATCAGCCCCAGCATTTT.

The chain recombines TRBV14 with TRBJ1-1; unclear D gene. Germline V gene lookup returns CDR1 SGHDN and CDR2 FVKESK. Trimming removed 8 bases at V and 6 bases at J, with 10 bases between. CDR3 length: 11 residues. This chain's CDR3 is CASRFGSEAFF. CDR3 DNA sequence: TGTGCCAGCCGCTTTGGGTCTGAAGCTTTCTTT.

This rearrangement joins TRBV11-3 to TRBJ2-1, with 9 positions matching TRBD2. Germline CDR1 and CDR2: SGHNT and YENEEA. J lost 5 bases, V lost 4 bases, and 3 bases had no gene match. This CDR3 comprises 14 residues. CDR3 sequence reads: CASSYAGGNNEQFF. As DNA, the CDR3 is TGTGCCAGCAGCTACGCGGGAGGGAACAATGAGCAGTTCTTC.

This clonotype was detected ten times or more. The CDR3 reads CAWSKRGEQYF. The CDR3 bases are TGTGCCTGGAGTAAGAGGGGCGAGCAGTACTTC. J is TRBJ2-7 and V is TRBV30, with D perhaps TRBD1 or TRBD2 (5 bases each). The germline V gene encodes CDR1 GTSNPN and CDR2 SVGIG (reference sequence). V lost 2 bases and J 6 bases, leaving 8 bases between the germline ends. There are 11 residues in the CDR3.

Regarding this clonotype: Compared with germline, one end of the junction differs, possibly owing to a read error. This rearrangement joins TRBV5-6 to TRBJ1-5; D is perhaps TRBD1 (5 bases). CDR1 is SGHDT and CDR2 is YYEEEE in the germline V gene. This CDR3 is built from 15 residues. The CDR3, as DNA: TGTGCCAGCAGCTTGGGTGGGGCGGCCAATCGGCCCCAGCATTTT. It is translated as CASSLGGAANRPQHF.

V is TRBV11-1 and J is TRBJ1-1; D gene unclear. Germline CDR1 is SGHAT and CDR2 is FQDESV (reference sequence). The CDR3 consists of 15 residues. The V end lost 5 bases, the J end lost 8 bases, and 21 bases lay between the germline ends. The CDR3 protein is CASSPTWATSAEAFF. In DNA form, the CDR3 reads TGTGCCAGCAGCCCTACGTGGGCGACTTCGGCCGAAGCTTTCTTT.

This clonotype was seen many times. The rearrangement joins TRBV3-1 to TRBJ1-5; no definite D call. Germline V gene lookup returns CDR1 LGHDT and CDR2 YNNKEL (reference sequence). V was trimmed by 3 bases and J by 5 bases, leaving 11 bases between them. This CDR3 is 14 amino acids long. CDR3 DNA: TGTGCCAGCAGCCACCTAGGCCCTGATCAGCCCCAGCATTTT. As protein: CASSHLGPDQPQHF.

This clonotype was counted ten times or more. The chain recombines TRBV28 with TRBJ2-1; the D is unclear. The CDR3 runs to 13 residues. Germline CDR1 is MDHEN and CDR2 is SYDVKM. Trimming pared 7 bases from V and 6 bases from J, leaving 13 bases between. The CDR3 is CASTARLVNEQFF. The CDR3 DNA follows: TGTGCCAGCACCGCCCGTCTAGTCAATGAGCAGTTCTTC.

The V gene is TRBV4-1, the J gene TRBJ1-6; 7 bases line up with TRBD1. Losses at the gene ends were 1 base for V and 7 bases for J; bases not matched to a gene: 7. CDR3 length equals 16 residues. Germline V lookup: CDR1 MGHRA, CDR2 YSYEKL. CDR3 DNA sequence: TGCGCCAGCAGCCAAGCCCCCGGGACAGAAAATTCACCCCTCCACTTT. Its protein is CASSQAPGTENSPLHF.

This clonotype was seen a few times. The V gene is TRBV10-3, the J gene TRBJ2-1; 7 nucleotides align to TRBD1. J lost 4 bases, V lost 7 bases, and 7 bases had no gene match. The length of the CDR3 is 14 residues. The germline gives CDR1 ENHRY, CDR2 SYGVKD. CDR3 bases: TGTGCCATCAACCGGGACAGAGGTTACAATGAGCAGTTCTTC. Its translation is CAINRDRGYNEQFF.

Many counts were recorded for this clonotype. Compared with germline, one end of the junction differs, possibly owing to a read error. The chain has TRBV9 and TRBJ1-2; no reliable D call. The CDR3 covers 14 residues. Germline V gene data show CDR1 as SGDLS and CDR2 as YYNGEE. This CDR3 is CASSARTDIYVYTF. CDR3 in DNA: TGTGCCAGCAGCGCCAGGACGGATATCTATGTCTACACCTTC.

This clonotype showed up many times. The CDR3: CATSDPKTTSLNEQFF. CDR3 bases: TGTGCCACCAGTGATCCCAAGACTACGTCACTTAATGAGCAGTTCTTC. This chain joins TRBV24-1 and TRBJ2-1; perhaps TRBD2 as D (5 bases). The germline V gene has CDR1 KGHDR and CDR2 SFDVKD. V lost 3 bases and J 7 bases, leaving 18 bases between the germline ends. The CDR3 runs to 16 residues.

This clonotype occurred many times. The CDR3, as DNA: TGCAGTGCTAGAGGCCCGGGCGGGTCCTACAATGAGCAGTTCTTC. Translated: CSARGPGGSYNEQFF. The chain is built from TRBV20-1 and TRBJ2-1, with D perhaps matching TRBD2 (5 bases). This CDR3 is 15 amino acids long. V shed 1 base and J shed 1 base, with 11 bases lying between them. Per the germline V gene, CDR1 is DFQATT and CDR2 is SNEGSKA (reference sequence).

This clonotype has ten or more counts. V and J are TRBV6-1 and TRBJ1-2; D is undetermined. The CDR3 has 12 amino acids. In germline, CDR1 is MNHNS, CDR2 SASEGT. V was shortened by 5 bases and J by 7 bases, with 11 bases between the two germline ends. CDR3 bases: TGTGCCAGCAGTCAAGGGTACGGTGGCTACACCTTC. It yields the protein CASSQGYGGYTF.

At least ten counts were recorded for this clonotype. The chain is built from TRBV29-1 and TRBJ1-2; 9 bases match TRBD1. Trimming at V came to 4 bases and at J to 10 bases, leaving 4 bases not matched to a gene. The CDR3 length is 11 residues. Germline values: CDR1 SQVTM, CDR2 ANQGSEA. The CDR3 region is CSVGQGVPYTF. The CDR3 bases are TGCAGCGTTGGACAGGGGGTACCCTACACCTTC. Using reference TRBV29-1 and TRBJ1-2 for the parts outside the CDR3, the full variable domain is SAVISQKPSRDICQRGTSLTIQCQVDSQVTMMFWYRQQPGQSLTLIATANQGSEATYESGFVIDKFPISRPNLTFSTLTVSNMSPEDSSIYLCSVGQGVPYTFGSGTRLTVV.

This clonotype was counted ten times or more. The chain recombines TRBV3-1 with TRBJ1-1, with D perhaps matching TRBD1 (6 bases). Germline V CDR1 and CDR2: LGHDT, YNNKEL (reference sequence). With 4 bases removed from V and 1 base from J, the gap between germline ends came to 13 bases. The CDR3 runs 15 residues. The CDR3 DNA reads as TGTGCCAGCAGCCTGAACAGGGTAGCGAACACTGAAGCTTTCTTT. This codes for CASSLNRVANTEAFF.

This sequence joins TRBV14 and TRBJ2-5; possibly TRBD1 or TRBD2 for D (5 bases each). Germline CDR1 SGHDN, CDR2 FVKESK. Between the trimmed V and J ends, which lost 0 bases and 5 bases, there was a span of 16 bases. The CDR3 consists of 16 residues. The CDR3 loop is CASSQDGKGTRETQYF. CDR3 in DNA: TGTGCCAGCAGCCAAGATGGGAAGGGGACGAGGGAGACCCAGTACTTC.

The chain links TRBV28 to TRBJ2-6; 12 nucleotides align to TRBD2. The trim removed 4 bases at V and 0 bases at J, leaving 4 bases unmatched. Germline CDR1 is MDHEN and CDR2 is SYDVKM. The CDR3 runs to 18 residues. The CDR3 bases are TGTGCCAGCAGTTCACTAGCGGGAGGTCCCTCTGGGGCCAACGTCCTGACTTTC. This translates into CASSSLAGGPSGANVLTF.

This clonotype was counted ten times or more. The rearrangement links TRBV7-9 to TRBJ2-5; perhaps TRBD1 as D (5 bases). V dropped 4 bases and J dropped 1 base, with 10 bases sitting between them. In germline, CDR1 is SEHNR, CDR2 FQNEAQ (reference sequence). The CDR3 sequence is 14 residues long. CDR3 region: CASSSNDSQETQYF. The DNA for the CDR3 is TGTGCCAGCAGCTCCAACGACAGCCAAGAGACCCAGTACTTC.

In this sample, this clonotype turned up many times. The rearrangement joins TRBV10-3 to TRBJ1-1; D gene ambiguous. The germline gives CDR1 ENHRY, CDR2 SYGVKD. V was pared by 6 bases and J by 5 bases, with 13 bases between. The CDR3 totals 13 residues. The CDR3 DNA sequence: TGTGCCATCAGAGCTAATCTGAGTACTGAAGCTTTCTTT. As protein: CAIRANLSTEAFF.

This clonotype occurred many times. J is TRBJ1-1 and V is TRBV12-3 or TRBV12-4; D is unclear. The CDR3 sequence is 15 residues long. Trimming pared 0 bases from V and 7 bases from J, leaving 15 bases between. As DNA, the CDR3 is TGTGCCAGCAGTTTAGCGAGGTTGGCAGTCGATGAAGCTTTCTTT. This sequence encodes CASSLARLAVDEAFF.

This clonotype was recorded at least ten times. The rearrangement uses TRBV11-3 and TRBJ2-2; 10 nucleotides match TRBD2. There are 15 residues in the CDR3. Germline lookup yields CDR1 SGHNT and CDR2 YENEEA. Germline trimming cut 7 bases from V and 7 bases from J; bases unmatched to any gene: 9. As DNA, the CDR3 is TGTGCCAGCAACACGCTAGCGGGAGAAGGCGGGGAGCTGTTTTTT. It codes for CASNTLAGEGGELFF. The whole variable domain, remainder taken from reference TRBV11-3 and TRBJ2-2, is EAGVVQSPRYKIIEKKQPVAFWCNPISGHNTLYWYLQNLGQGPELLIRYENEEAVDDSQLPKDRFSAERLKGVDSTLKIQPAELGDSAVYLCASNTLAGEGGELFFGEGSRLTVL.

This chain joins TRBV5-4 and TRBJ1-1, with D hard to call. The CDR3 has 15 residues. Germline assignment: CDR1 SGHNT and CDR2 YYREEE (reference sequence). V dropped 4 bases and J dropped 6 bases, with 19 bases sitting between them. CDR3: CASSPSSLGSSEAFF. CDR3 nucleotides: TGTGCCAGCAGCCCTAGCTCTCTTGGTTCGTCTGAAGCTTTCTTT.

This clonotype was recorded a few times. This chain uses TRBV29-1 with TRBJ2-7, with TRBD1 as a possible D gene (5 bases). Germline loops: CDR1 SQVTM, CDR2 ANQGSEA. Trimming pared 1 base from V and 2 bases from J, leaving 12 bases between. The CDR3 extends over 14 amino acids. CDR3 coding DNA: TGCAGCGTTGAAGTGGGGCAGCGCGCCTACGAGCAGTACTTC. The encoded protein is CSVEVGQRAYEQYF.

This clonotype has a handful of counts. The CDR3 sequence is CASRQVWRSEPQHF. In DNA, the CDR3 is TGTGCCAGCAGGCAGGTGTGGAGGTCAGAGCCCCAGCATTTT. This chain links TRBV7-2 with TRBJ1-5, with D unresolved. V lost 6 bases and J lost 8, with 17 bases in between. This CDR3 has 14 amino acids. Germline loops: CDR1 SGHTA, CDR2 FQGNSA.

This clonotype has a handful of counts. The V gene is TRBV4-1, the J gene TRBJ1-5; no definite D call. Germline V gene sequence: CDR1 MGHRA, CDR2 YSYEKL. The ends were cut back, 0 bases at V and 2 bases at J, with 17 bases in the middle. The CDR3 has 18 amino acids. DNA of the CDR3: TGCGCCAGCAGCCAAGATGGAGGACTCGCCCCGGGCAATCAGCCCCAGCATTTT. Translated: CASSQDGGLAPGNQPQHF.

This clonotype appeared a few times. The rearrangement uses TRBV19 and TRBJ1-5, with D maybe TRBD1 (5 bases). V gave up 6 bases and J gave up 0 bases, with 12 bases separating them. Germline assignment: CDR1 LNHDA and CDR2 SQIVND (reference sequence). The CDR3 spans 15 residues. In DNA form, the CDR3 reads TGTGCCAGTAGGAGCAGGGAATATAGCAATCAGCCCCAGCATTTT. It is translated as CASRSREYSNQPQHF.